The T cell receptor (beta chain) described here comes from a study of cytomegalovirus exposure and HLA in healthy donors. This clone has a count of ten or more. The target antigen is unknown. Overall study findings and caveats: For most subjects, TCR beta sequences were reported to predict HLA-A and HLA-B alleles with accuracy. According to the study, 180 or so TCR beta chains were cytomegalovirus-associated. Later analysis associated a missense DCLRE1C variant with TCR beta V- and J-gene trimming.

60 Vbeta and 13 Jbeta primers were used in PCR. This table comes from immunoSEQ multiplex PCR, and its TCRdb copy is limited to in-frame clones, with some not included. The table includes under 200,000 clones, roughly 83% detected once. Germline lookup yields CDR1 MRHNA and CDR2 SNTAGT. The germline V and J ends were trimmed by 7 bases and 3 bases, with 12 bases remaining between them. The CDR3 is made up of 14 amino acids. The sequence came from a woman aged 45-65 years in good health and CMV-seronegative. The sequenced sample was PBMCs. This chain joins TRBV6-4 and TRBJ2-2; TRBD1 is a possible D gene (5 bases). This chain's CDR3 is CASKDSLDTGELFF. DNA of the CDR3: TGTGCCAGCAAAGACAGCCTGGACACCGGGGAGCTGTTTTTT.